The 16 T cell receptor beta chains below all came from one sample that was sequenced in a study of T cell repertoires in cytomegalovirus infection. TCRdb used MiXCR to reprocess the reads, holding one entry per CDR3 protein. The sample holds 740,000 or so distinct CDR3 sequences, under 40% seen once. The material sequenced was PBMCs. These receptors were obtained from a human donor in good health (CMV status not recorded). Some clones in this sample may be carry-over from other donors' samples.

A few counts support this clonotype. The chain uses TRBV7-6 and TRBJ2-7; 10 bases are shared with TRBD1. The CDR3 sequence is 15 residues long. V lost 3 bases to trimming and J lost 7 bases; unmatched junction nucleotides: 9. The germline gives CDR1 SGHVS, CDR2 FNYEAQ. The CDR3 DNA follows: TGTGCCAGCAGCTTCCGGGACAGGGGATCGGGAGAGCAGTACTTC. Encoded protein: CASSFRDRGSGEQYF. The full variable domain, its missing parts supplied by reference TRBV7-6 and TRBJ2-7, is GAGVSQSPRYKVTKRGQDVALRCDPISGHVSLYWYRQALGQGPEFLTYFNYEAQQDKSGLPNDRFSAERPEGSISTLTIQRTEQRDSAMYRCASSFRDRGSGEQYFGPGTRLTVT.

This clonotype came up a few times. The chain employs TRBV7-3 and TRBJ1-2, with TRBD1 identical over 9 bases. This CDR3 region has 15 residues. V shed 2 bases and J 5 bases; nucleotides not matched to a gene: 6. Per the germline V gene, CDR1 is SGHTA and CDR2 is FQGTGA. In DNA form, the CDR3 reads TGTGCCAGCAGCTTAGGCGGCGGACAGGGGTATGGCTACACCTTC. Translated: CASSLGGGQGYGYTF.

The gene calls are TRBV28 and TRBJ1-1; D is unresolved. The germline V gene encodes CDR1 MDHEN and CDR2 SYDVKM. V was cut by 4 bases and J by 4 bases, with 16 bases left in between. CDR3 size: 15 residues. The CDR3 reads CASSSAKIRPTEAFF. For the CDR3, the DNA is TGTGCCAGCAGTTCGGCGAAGATCCGACCCACTGAAGCTTTCTTT.

The chain combines TRBV6-1 with TRBJ2-5, with D perhaps being TRBD1 or TRBD2 (5 bases each). This CDR3 is built from 14 residues. CDR1 is MNHNS, CDR2 SASEGT, per germline. Trimming left V 6 bases short and J 5 bases short, with 16 bases between. The chain's CDR3 is CASSRDRPGETQYF. The CDR3 DNA is TGTGCCAGCAGCCGGGACCGACCGGGGGAGACCCAGTACTTC.

This clonotype appeared a few times. The rearrangement joins TRBV4-1 to TRBJ1-5, with D maybe TRBD1 (5 bases). The CDR3 totals 13 residues. CDR1 and CDR2 from the germline V gene are MGHRA and YSYEKL. Trimming took 3 bases from V and 7 from J, leaving 10 bases between them. This CDR3 is CASSHPGQQPQHF. DNA for the CDR3: TGCGCCAGCAGCCATCCAGGGCAACAGCCCCAGCATTTT.

The chain has TRBV7-3 and TRBJ2-1, with 9 bases that match TRBD2. There are 17 residues in the CDR3. Germline lookup yields CDR1 SGHTA and CDR2 FQGTGA. V was clipped by 3 bases and J by 4 bases; unmatched bases: 10. CDR3 sequence (DNA): TGTGCCAGCAGCTTCCCGGGGGAGACTAGCGGATACAATGAGCAGTTCTTC. The encoded protein is CASSFPGETSGYNEQFF.

This clonotype has ten or more counts. The chain uses TRBV12-3 or TRBV12-4 and TRBJ1-2; 7 nucleotides align to TRBD1. CDR3 length: 15 amino acids. Losses at the gene ends were 5 bases for V and 5 bases for J; bases not matched to a gene: 11. CDR3 nucleotides: TGTGCCAGCAGTCCTCATGTGACAGGGCAGTATGGCTACACCTTC. This sequence encodes CASSPHVTGQYGYTF.

In its sample, this clonotype was seen a few times. This rearrangement joins TRBV4-1 to TRBJ2-7; TRBD1 agrees at 8 bases. This CDR3 has 19 residues. Germline CDR1 MGHRA, CDR2 YSYEKL. Trimming cost V 4 bases and J 3 bases; bases outside gene matches: 20. This CDR3 is CASSLRFTSPGQAYYEQYF. Written as DNA, the CDR3 is TGCGCCAGCAGCCTACGATTTACTTCGCCGGGACAGGCATACTACGAGCAGTACTTC.

The gene calls are TRBV28 and TRBJ2-1, with 12 bases that match TRBD2. Germline V lookup: CDR1 MDHEN, CDR2 SYDVKM. J gave up 9 bases and V 3 bases, and 9 bases lay outside the gene matches. This CDR3 has 16 amino acids. The DNA of the CDR3 is TGTGCCAGCAGTTTGGCTAGCGGGAGGGCCTTCGGTGAGCAGTTCTTC. It is translated as CASSLASGRAFGEQFF. Full variable domain (missing parts from reference TRBV28 and TRBJ2-1): DVKVTQSSRYLVKRTGEKVFLECVQDMDHENMFWYRQDPGLGLRLIYFSYDVKMKEKGDIPEGYSVSREKKERFSLILESASTNQTSMYLCASSLASGRAFGEQFFGPGTRLTVL.

This chain links TRBV29-1 with TRBJ2-3, with a possible D match to TRBD2 (5 bases). The CDR3 has 13 residues. V was pared by 7 bases and J by 4 bases, with 15 bases between. Per the germline V gene, CDR1 is SQVTM and CDR2 is ANQGSEA. In DNA form, the CDR3 reads TGCAGCGGTGACGGGGATGTCCCAGATACGCAGTATTTT. This translates into CSGDGDVPDTQYF.

The chain couples TRBV6-1 to TRBJ2-5; 7 positions match TRBD2. Germline V lookup: CDR1 MNHNS, CDR2 SASEGT. The CDR3 is 15 amino acids. V lost 1 base, J lost 4 bases, and 6 bases stayed unmatched. The CDR3: CASSEVASGRETQYF. The CDR3 bases are TGTGCCAGCAGTGAAGTGGCTAGCGGTAGAGAGACCCAGTACTTC.

V and J are TRBV30 and TRBJ1-3, with D perhaps matching TRBD1 (5 bases). CDR3 size: 13 residues. V lost 4 bases to trimming and J lost 8 bases, with 15 bases between them. Germline assignment: CDR1 GTSNPN and CDR2 SVGIG (reference sequence). The CDR3 bases are TGTGCCTGGACTTTCTTTGGGGGAGACACCATATATTTT. Protein sequence: CAWTFFGGDTIYF.

This clonotype was seen a handful of times. The chain couples TRBV11-2 to TRBJ2-1; 9 bases are a match to TRBD2. With 2 bases clipped from V and 1 base from J, the junction kept 12 bases outside the gene matches. The CDR3 has 19 residues. The germline gives CDR1 SGHAT, CDR2 FQNNGV. The CDR3 is CASSLTVLERGVSYNEQFF. The DNA for the CDR3 is TGTGCCAGCAGCTTAACGGTTCTGGAGCGGGGGGTATCCTACAATGAGCAGTTCTTC.

Concerning this clonotype itself: Since the CDR3 does not end with the conserved phenylalanine or tryptophan, this likely comes from a read error. The chain has TRBV29-1 and TRBJ1-2, with D possibly matching TRBD1 (5 bases). Trimming took 5 bases from V and 4 from J, leaving 17 bases between them. Germline values: CDR1 SQVTM, CDR2 ANQGSEA. This CDR3 is 14 amino acids long. CDR3 coding DNA: TGCAGCGTTTCCGATCAGGGTCTAGGCTATGGCTACACCTTA. This encodes CSVSDQGLGYGYTL.

This clonotype appeared a few times. The chain is built from TRBV27 and TRBJ2-4; TRBD2 matches 9 bases. V was clipped by 6 bases and J by 3 bases; unmatched bases: 18. CDR1 MNHEY and CDR2 SMNVEV come from the germline V gene (reference sequence). This CDR3 comprises 19 residues. The CDR3 nucleotides read TGTGCCAGCAGCCCAAAAGGGACTAGCATAGCCGGGGGCAAAAACATTCAGTACTTC. It codes for CASSPKGTSIAGGKNIQYF.

This clonotype has just a few counts. The rearrangement uses TRBV24-1 and TRBJ2-5; 10 positions agree with TRBD1. Germline V gene lookup returns CDR1 KGHDR and CDR2 SFDVKD. The ends lost 3 bases at V and 5 bases at J; junction bases unmatched: 14. This CDR3 has 18 residues. CDR3: CATSDHLRGGTGDETQYF. The CDR3 DNA reads TGTGCCACCAGTGATCACCTACGTGGAGGGACAGGGGACGAGACCCAGTACTTC.